This T cell receptor beta chain was captured by sequencing in a study of tumor-infiltrating lymphocytes in primary liver carcinoma. Germline CDR1 and CDR2: GTSNPN and SVGIG (reference sequence). CDR3 length equals 14 residues. The roughly 17-31 mg bulk tissue piece was not sorted before simultaneous RNA and DNA extraction. Priming with a constant-region primer yielded TCR beta cDNA from roughly 490 ng total RNA. Employing slightly modified ARM-PCR, three nested multiplex PCR rounds were run, and these gave rise to the TCR beta libraries. Researchers ran the first two PCR rounds for roughly 11 cycles each with TRBV1-TRBV30 forward primers and a C-beta reverse primer. One entry per CDR3 protein results from TCRdb running MiXCR on the multiplex PCR reads. The sample has some 55,000 distinct CDR3 sequences, about 80% seen once; the top ten hold around 23%. To note about this clonotype: The junction does not match germline at one end; this may be a read error.

The genes are TRBV30 and TRBJ2-3; D might be TRBD1 or TRBD2, each matching 6 bases. The clonotype was recovered from a middle-aged man with primary liver carcinoma and hepatitis B virus infection. The sample consisted of liver tumor tissue from sampling region 2. The subset here: tumor region T2, inferior pole. CDR3 sequence: CVWRGFGSTDTQYF. CDR3 DNA: TGTGTCTGGAGGGGGTTTGGGAGTACAGATACGCAGTATTTT.